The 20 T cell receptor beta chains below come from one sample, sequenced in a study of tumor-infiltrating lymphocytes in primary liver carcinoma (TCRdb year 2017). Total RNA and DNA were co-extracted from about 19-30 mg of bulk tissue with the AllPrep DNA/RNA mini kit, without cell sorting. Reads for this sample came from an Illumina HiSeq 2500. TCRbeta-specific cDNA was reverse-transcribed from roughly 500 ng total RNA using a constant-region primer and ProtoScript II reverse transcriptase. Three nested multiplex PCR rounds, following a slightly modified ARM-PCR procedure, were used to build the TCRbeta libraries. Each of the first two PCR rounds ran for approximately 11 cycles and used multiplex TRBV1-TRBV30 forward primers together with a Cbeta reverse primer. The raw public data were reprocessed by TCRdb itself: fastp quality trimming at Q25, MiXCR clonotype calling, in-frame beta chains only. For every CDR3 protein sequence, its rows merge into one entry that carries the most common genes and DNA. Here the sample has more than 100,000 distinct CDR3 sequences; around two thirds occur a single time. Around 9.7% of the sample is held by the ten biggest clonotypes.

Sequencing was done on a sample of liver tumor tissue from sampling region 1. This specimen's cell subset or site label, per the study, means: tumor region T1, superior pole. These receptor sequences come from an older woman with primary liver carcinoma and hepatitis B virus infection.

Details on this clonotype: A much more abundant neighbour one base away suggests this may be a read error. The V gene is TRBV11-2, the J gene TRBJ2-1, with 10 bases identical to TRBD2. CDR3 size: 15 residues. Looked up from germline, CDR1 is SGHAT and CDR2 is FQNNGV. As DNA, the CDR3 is TGTGTCAGCAGCTCAGGACTAGCGGTCCACAATGAGCAGTTCTTC. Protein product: CVSSSGLAVHNEQFF. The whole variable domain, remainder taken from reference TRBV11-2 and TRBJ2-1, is EAGVAQSPRYKIIEKRQSVAFWCNPISGHATLYWYQQILGQGPKLLIQFQNNGVVDDSQLPKDRFSAERLKGVDSTLKIQPAKLEDSAVYLCVSSSGLAVHNEQFFGPGTRLTVL.

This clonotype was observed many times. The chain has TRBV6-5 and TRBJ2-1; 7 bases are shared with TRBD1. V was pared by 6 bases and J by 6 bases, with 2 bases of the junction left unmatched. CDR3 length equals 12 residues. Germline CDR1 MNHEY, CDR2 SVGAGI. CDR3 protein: CASRGDSNEQFF. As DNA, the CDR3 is TGTGCCAGCAGGGGGGACAGCAATGAGCAGTTCTTC.

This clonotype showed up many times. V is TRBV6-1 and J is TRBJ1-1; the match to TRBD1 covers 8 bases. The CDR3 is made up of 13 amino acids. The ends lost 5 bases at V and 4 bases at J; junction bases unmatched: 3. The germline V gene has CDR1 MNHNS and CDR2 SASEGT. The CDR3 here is CASSQGARTEAFF. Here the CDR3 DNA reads TGTGCCAGCAGTCAGGGGGCGCGCACTGAAGCTTTCTTT.

This chain's CDR3 is CASSERTGGRAYEQFF. The CDR3 DNA sequence: TGTGCCAGCAGTGAACGGACTGGCGGGAGGGCCTATGAGCAGTTCTTC. The gene calls are TRBV6-1 and TRBJ2-1; 9 bases line up with TRBD2. From germline, CDR1 is MNHNS and CDR2 SASEGT. The CDR3 loop spans 16 amino acids. Losses at the gene ends were 2 bases for V and 8 bases for J; bases not matched to a gene: 10.

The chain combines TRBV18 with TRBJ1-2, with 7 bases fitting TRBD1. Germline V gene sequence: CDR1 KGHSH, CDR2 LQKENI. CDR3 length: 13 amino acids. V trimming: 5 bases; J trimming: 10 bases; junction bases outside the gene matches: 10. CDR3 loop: CASSSSRTGYYTF. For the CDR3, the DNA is TGTGCCAGCTCATCTTCCCGGACAGGATACTACACCTTC.

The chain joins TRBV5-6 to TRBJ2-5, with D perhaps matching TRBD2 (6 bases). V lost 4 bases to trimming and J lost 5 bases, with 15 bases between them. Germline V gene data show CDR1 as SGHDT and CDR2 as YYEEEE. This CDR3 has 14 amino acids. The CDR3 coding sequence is TGTGCCAGCAGCACGGGACTGGGAATTGAGACCCAGTACTTC. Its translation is CASSTGLGIETQYF.

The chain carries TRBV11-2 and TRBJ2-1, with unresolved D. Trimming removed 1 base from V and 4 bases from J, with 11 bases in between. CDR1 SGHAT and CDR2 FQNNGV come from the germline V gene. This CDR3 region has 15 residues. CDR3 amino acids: CASSLAPLVYNEQFF. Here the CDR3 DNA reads TGTGCCAGCAGCTTAGCCCCCTTAGTATACAATGAGCAGTTCTTC. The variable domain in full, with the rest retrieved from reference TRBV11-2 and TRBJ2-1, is EAGVAQSPRYKIIEKRQSVAFWCNPISGHATLYWYQQILGQGPKLLIQFQNNGVVDDSQLPKDRFSAERLKGVDSTLKIQPAKLEDSAVYLCASSLAPLVYNEQFFGPGTRLTVL.

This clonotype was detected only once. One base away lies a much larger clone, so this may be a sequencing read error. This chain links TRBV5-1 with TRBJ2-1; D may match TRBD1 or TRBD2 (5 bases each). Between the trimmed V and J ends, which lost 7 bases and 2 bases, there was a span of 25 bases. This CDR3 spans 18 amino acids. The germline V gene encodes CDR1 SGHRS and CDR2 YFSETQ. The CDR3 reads CASCQSRDPIYAYNEQFF. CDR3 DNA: TGCGCCAGCTGCCAGAGTCGGGACCCCATCTACGCCTACAATGAGCAGTTCTTC.

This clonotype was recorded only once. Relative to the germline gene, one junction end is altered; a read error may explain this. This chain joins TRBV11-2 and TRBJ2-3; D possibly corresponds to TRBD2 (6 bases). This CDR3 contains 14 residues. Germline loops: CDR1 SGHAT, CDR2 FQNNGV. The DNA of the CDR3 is TGTGCCATCAGCTTAACTGCTAGCGTAGATACGCAGTATTTT. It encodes CAISLTASVDTQYF.

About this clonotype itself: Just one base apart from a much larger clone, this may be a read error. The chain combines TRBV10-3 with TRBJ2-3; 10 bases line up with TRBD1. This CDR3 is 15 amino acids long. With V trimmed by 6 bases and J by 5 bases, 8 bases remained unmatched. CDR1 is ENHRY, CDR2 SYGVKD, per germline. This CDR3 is CAISLTGGKEDTQYF. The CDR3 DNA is TGTGCCATCAGCCTGACAGGGGGCAAGGAAGATACGCAGTATTTT.

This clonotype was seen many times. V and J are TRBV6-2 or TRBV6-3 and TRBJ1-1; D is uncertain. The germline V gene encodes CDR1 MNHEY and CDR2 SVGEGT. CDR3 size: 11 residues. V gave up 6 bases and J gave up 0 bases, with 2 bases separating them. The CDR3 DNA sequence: TGTGCCAGCAGGATGAACACTGAAGCTTTCTTT. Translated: CASRMNTEAFF.

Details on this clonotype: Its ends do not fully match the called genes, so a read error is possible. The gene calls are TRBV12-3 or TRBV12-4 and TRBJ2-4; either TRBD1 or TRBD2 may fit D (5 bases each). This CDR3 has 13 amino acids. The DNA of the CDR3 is TGTACCAGCAGAGGGGAAGCCAAAAACATTCAGTACTTC. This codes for CTSRGEAKNIQYF.

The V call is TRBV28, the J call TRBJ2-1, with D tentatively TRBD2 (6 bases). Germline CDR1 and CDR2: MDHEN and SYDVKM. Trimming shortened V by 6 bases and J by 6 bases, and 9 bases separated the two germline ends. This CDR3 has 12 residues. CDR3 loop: CASRRRGNEQFF. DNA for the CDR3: TGTGCCAGCAGACGGCGGGGCAATGAGCAGTTCTTC. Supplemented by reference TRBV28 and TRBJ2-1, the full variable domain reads DVKVTQSSRYLVKRTGEKVFLECVQDMDHENMFWYRQDPGLGLRLIYFSYDVKMKEKGDIPEGYSVSREKKERFSLILESASTNQTSMYLCASRRRGNEQFFGPGTRLTVL.

The chain's CDR3 is CASTPGGSLNQPQHF. CDR3 nucleotide sequence: TGTGCCAGCACCCCGGGGGGCTCGCTCAATCAGCCCCAGCATTTT. V is TRBV7-2 and J is TRBJ1-5; D may be TRBD1 (6 bases). The CDR3 contains 15 residues. The V gene's germline CDR1 is SGHTA and CDR2 FQGNSA. Trimming left V 7 bases short and J 3 bases short, with 16 bases between. The full variable domain, completed using reference TRBV7-2 and TRBJ1-5, is GAGVSQSPSNKVTEKGKDVELRCDPISGHTALYWYRQSLGQGLEFLIYFQGNSAPDKSGLPSDRFSAERTGGSVSTLTIQRTQQEDSAVYLCASTPGGSLNQPQHFGDGTRLSIL.

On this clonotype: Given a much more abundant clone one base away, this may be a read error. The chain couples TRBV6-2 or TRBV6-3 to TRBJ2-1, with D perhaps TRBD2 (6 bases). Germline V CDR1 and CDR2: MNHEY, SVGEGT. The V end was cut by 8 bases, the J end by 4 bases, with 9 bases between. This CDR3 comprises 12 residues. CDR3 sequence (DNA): TGTGCCAGCCGAAGCGGGTACAATGAGCAGTTCTTC. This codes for CASRSGYNEQFF.

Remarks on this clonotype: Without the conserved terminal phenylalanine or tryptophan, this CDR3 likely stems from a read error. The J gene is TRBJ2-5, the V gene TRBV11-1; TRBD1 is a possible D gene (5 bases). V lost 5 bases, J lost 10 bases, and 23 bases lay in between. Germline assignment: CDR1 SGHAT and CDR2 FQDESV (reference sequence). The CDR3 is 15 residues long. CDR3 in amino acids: CASSPIGAQKIDQYS. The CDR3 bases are TGTGCCAGCAGCCCCATAGGGGCCCAGAAGATAGACCAGTACTCC.

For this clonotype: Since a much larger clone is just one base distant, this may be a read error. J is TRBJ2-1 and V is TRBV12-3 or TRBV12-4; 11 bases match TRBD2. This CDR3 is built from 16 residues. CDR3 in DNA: TGTGCCAGCACGAAGTCTGGGACTAGCGGATACAAAGAGCAGTTCTTC. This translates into CASTKSGTSGYKEQFF.

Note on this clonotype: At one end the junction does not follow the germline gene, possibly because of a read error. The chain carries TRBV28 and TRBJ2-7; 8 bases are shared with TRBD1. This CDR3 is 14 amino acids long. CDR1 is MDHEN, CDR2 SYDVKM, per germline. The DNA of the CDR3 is TGTCCCAGCAGCCCGACAGGGGTTTGGTTCGAGCAGTACTTT. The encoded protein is CPSSPTGVWFEQYF.

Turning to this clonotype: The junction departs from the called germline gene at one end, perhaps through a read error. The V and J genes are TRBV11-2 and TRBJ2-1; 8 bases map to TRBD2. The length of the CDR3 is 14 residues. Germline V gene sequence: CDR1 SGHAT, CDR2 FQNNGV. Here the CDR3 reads CTSSLGLANSEQFF. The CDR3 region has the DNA TGTACCAGCAGCCTCGGACTAGCTAACAGTGAGCAGTTCTTC.

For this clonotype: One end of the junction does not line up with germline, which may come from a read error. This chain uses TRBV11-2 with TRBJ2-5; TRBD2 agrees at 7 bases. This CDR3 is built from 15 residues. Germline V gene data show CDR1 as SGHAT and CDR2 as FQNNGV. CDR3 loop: CDSSFKPGLQETRYF. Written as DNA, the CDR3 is TGTGACAGCAGCTTCAAGCCGGGACTACAAGAGACCCGGTACTTC.